These T cell receptor beta chains were read from a single sample in a study of a mutant IDH1 vaccine in newly diagnosed glioma. The antigens of these receptors remain unknown. The repertoire was sequenced with immunoSEQ multiplex PCR; TCRdb's copy has only in-frame clones and lacks some. The data show around 32,000 clones, over 75% seen once. Specimen: PBMCs, collected from a glioma patient whose treatment included an IDH1 peptide vaccine. Receptor source: a man aged 35 to 55 with glioma. Some clones in this sample may be carry-over from other donors' samples. Each CDR3 is given without its conserved first and last residue.

j_call	v_call	cdr3_aa
TRBJ1-1	TRBV7-9	ASSLLKGTEAF
TRBJ1-5	TRBV6-1	ASSVSQGNQPQH
TRBJ2-7	TRBV5-1	ASSLALFDEQY
TRBJ2-6	TRBV14	ASSQPGTRFSGANVLT
TRBJ1-1	TRBV6-5	ASSYSFGTEAF
TRBJ2-1	TRBV7-8	ASSQGGRGYYSNNEQF
TRBJ2-7	TRBV5-1	ASSPGTGLDEQY
TRBJ1-4	TRBV5-4	ASSLTGSPTSVF
TRBJ2-3	TRBV5-8	ASSLASTDTQY
TRBJ1-2	TRBV5-6	ASSRTGQVYGYT
TRBJ2-7	TRBV5-5	ASSLAGTASYEQY
TRBJ1-3	TRBV27	ASSLRGLGNTIY
TRBJ1-4	TRBV30	AWSKGLFNEKLF
TRBJ1-5	TRBV5-1	ASSPWTGDQPQH
TRBJ1-1	TRBV30	AWRKTVEAF
TRBJ1-2	TRBV7-3	ASSLNGAGYGYT
TRBJ2-7	TRBV11-2	ASSLRSFEQY
TRBJ1-5	TRBV19	ASSDPASNQPQH
TRBJ2-2	TRBV2	ASSERGRRSGELF
TRBJ1-4	TRBV5-1	ASSLNPALAEKLF
TRBJ1-2	TRBV7-8	ASSLADYGGGYT
TRBJ1-3	TRBV9	ASSAGDSAGNTIY
TRBJ2-2	TRBV10-3	AISESGGTNTGELF
TRBJ1-5	TRBV19	ASSISTDQPQH
TRBJ2-7	TRBV9	ASSANPGGTLTREQY
TRBJ2-3	TRBV5-4	ASSLAQGWADTQY
TRBJ2-1	TRBV9	ASSTSGQAYNEQF
TRBJ1-1	TRBV5-5	ASSLVLGVNTEAF
TRBJ2-3	TRBV5-1	ASGAGGSTDTQY
TRBJ2-7	TRBV18	ASSPQGMGDEQY
TRBJ2-7	TRBV15	ATSRDGRYEQY
TRBJ2-3	TRBV10-3	AISESKAGVSSTDTQY
TRBJ2-2	TRBV19	ASSIRGRGQTGELF
TRBJ1-2	TRBV30	AWRSPAYYGYT
TRBJ1-2	TRBV18	ASSPYGSHGYT
TRBJ1-5	TRBV28	ASSPFRPDRGLGQPQH
TRBJ1-1	TRBV2	ASSDGGGNTEAF
TRBJ2-2	TRBV5-4	ASSVPQGASAGELF
TRBJ2-1	TRBV19	ASSGELASGGSEQF
TRBJ2-5	TRBV5-1	ASGPGTAWETQY
TRBJ2-2	TRBV5-1	ASSFFSNTGELF
TRBJ2-5	TRBV6-5	ASSLDRVSWETQY
TRBJ1-4	TRBV7-9	ASSFLGRNEKLF
TRBJ1-4	TRBV7-2	ASSFGGGGSEKLF
TRBJ1-5	TRBV6-1	ASSENRGSGQPQH
TRBJ1-1	TRBV7-2	ASSFRANTEAF
TRBJ2-1	TRBV5-4	ASRETTGWRYNEQF
TRBJ2-1	TRBV6-1	ATRTDPRYNEQF
TRBJ1-2	TRBV5-6	ASSPDGSYTVNYGYT
TRBJ2-5	TRBV7-2	ASSRGARETQY